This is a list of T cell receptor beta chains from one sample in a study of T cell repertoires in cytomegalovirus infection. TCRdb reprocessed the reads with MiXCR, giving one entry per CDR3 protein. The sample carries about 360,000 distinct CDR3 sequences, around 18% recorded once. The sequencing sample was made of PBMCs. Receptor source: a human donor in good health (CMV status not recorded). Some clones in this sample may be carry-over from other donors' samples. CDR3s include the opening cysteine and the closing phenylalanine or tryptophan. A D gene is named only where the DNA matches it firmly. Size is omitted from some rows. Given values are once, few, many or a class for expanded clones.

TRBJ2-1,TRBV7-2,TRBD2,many,CASSQTSGSGGEQFF,TGTGCCAGCAGCCAGACTAGCGGGAGCGGGGGTGAGCAGTTCTTC
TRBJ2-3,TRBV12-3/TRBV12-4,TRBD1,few,CASSSGTGGSTDTQYF,TGTGCCAGCAGTTCTGGGACAGGGGGAAGCACAGATACGCAGTATTTT
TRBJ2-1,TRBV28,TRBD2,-,CASSSGGGASNEQFF,TGTGCCAGCAGTTCGGGCGGGGGGGCTAGCAATGAGCAGTTCTTC
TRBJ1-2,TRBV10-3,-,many,CAISDPGQRADGYTF,TGTGCCATCAGTGACCCCGGACAGAGGGCGGATGGCTACACCTTC
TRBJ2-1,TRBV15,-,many,CATQTTRIDEQFF,TGTGCCACCCAAACAACCCGTATTGATGAGCAGTTCTTC
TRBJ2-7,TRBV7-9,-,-,CASSLPDPGEQYF,TGTGCCAGCAGCTTACCGGATCCCGGCGAGCAGTACTTC
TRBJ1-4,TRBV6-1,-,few,CASTLGGGKLFF,TGTGCCAGCACCCTGGGGGGTGGAAAACTGTTTTTT
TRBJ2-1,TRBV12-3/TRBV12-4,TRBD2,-,CASSLGLGLGHNEQFF,TGTGCCAGCAGTTTAGGGTTGGGACTAGGGCACAATGAGCAGTTCTTC
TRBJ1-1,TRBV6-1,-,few,CASSYSGVWNTEAFF,TGTGCCAGCAGTTACAGCGGGGTATGGAACACTGAAGCTTTCTTT
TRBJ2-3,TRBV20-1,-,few,CSARGLSGDTQYF,TGCAGTGCTAGAGGCCTTTCGGGGGATACGCAGTATTTT
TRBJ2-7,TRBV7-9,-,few,CASSFGPEQYF,TGTGCCAGCAGCTTTGGCCCCGAGCAGTACTTC
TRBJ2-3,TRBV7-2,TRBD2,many,CASSLELTSGRGYTQYF,TGTGCCAGCAGCTTAGAATTGACTAGCGGGAGGGGGTATACGCAGTATTTT
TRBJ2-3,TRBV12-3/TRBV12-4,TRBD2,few,CASRPTSSTDTQYF,TGTGCCAGCAGACCGACTAGCTCCACAGATACGCAGTATTTT
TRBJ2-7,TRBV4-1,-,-,CASSQTTGSYEQYF,TGCGCCAGCAGCCAGACTACCGGCAGCTACGAGCAGTACTTC
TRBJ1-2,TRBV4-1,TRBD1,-,CASSQASVGGIGYTF,TGCGCCAGCAGCCAAGCGTCGGTAGGGGGCATTGGCTACACCTTC
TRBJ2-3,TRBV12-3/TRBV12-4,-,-,CASRTMGSADTQFF,TGTGCCAGCAGAACAATGGGTTCAGCGGATACGCAGTTTTTT
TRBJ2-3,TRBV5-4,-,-,CASRSGTPLVSTDTQYF,TGTGCCAGCAGGTCCGGGACACCCTTGGTTAGCACAGATACGCAGTATTTT
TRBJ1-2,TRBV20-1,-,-,CSASRGGVGYTF,TGCAGTGCTAGCCGGGGAGGTGTAGGCTACACCTTC
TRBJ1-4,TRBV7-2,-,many,CASSSTPGGEKLFF,TGTGCCAGCAGCTCGACGCCCGGTGGGGAAAAACTGTTTTTT
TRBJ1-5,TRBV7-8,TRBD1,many,CASSSGQATGQPQHF,TGTGCCAGCAGCTCCGGACAGGCCACAGGTCAGCCCCAGCATTTT
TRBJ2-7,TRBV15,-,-,CATSRARDYEQYF,TGTGCCACCAGCAGAGCCCGGGATTATGAGCAGTACTTC
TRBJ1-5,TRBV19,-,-,CASSIGGEDQPQHF,TGTGCCAGTAGCATAGGTGGGGAGGATCAGCCCCAGCATTTT
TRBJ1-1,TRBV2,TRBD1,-,CAGRTGGTEAFF,TGTGCCGGGAGAACAGGGGGCACTGAAGCTTTCTTT
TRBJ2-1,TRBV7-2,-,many,CASSLAPSGLWDEQFF,TGTGCCAGCAGCTTAGCGCCAAGCGGGCTATGGGATGAGCAGTTCTTC
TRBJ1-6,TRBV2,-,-,CASSEPPGWKRSPLHF,TGTGCCAGCAGTGAACCCCCGGGATGGAAGCGGTCACCCCTCCACTTT
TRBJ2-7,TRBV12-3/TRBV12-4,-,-,CASSLEDYEQYF,TGTGCCAGCAGCCTGGAGGACTACGAGCAGTACTTC
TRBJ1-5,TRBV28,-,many,CASRPVRHSNQPQHF,TGTGCCAGCAGACCCGTCCGGCACAGCAATCAGCCCCAGCATTTT
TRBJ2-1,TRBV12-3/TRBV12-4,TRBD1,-,CASSSRTGGGNEQFF,TGTGCCAGCAGTTCACGGACAGGGGGAGGCAATGAGCAGTTCTTC